This T cell receptor beta chain was sequenced during a study of blood T cell repertoires in COVID-19. Sequenced by immunoSEQ multiplex PCR; TCRdb stores in-frame clones only, minus some. The sample yields tens of thousands of clones, about 88% seen once. The sample holds one count of this clone. The sample comprised peripheral blood. The clonotype was recovered from a man over 45 with acute or convalescent COVID-19.

CDR3 sequence (DNA): TGTGCCAGCAGTGATCCCGGGACAGGGATCTACGAGCAGTACTTC. Residues: CASSDPGTGIYEQYF. The chain is built from TRBV6-1 and TRBJ2-7; TRBD1 matches 9 bases. The CDR3 loop spans 15 amino acids. V gave up 3 bases and J gave up 3 bases; unmatched junction bases: 6. CDR1 is MNHNS, CDR2 SASEGT, per germline.